This T cell receptor beta chain derives from a study of shared clonotypes between healthy human individuals. The protocol was immunoSEQ multiplex PCR, while the TCRdb copy is restricted to in-frame clones and leaves out a portion. The data hold about 2.2 million clones, with about 93% observed a single time. Terminally differentiated effector memory CD45RA+ cells were left out of the naive CD8 fraction, which was CD45RO-negative and positively selected for CCR7. Sample: naive CD8+ T cells from PBMCs. This receptor was taken from a young man in good health. Some clones in this sample may be carry-over from other donors' samples.

The CDR3 DNA is TGTGTCACACAATTTCCAGGTTACACCGGGGAGCTGTTTTTT. Its protein is CVTQFPGYTGELFF. The genes are TRBV28 and TRBJ2-2, with D hard to call. The CDR3 runs to 14 residues. Per the germline V gene, CDR1 is MDHEN and CDR2 is SYDVKM.